One sample yielded the 13 T cell receptor beta chains listed below, sequenced in a study of cytomegalovirus exposure and HLA in healthy donors. The PCR contained 60 Vbeta and 13 Jbeta primers. The repertoire was sequenced with immunoSEQ multiplex PCR; TCRdb's copy has only in-frame clones and lacks some. The sample lists around 91,000 clones, roughly 78% occurring once. Sequenced input: PBMCs. The receptors here all came from a middle-aged woman in good health and CMV-seropositive.

This clone has at least ten counts. This chain links TRBV4-1 with TRBJ1-5; perhaps TRBD1 as D (5 bases). The CDR3 loop spans 15 amino acids. The germline V gene encodes CDR1 MGHRA and CDR2 YSYEKL. The ends were cut back, 0 bases at V and 3 bases at J, with 9 bases in the middle. In nucleotides, the CDR3 is TGCGCCAGCAGCCAAGAAGACAGCCTCAATCAGCCCCAGCATTTT. Translation: CASSQEDSLNQPQHF.

This chain joins TRBV9 and TRBJ2-7; TRBD2 matches at 9 bases. V shed 2 bases and J 4 bases; nucleotides not matched to a gene: 7. Germline V gene sequence: CDR1 SGDLS, CDR2 YYNGEE. This CDR3 region has 15 residues. The CDR3 protein is CASSVAASGTYEQYF. The CDR3 DNA follows: TGTGCCAGCAGCGTTGCGGCTAGCGGGACGTACGAGCAGTACTTC.

The chain employs TRBV5-6 and TRBJ2-3; 8 bases are a match to TRBD1. With V trimmed by 0 bases and J by 0 bases, 3 bases remained unmatched. Germline V CDR1 and CDR2: SGHDT, YYEEEE. The CDR3 extends over 16 amino acids. Here the CDR3 reads CASSLGTGISTDTQYF. CDR3 nucleotides: TGTGCCAGCAGCTTGGGGACAGGGATAAGCACAGATACGCAGTATTTT.

The J gene is TRBJ2-3, the V gene TRBV18, with D possibly TRBD2 on 5 matching bases. V dropped 1 base and J dropped 0 bases, with 11 bases sitting between them. From germline, CDR1 is KGHSH and CDR2 LQKENI. The CDR3 consists of 16 residues. CDR3 loop: CASSPLGGSSTDTQYF. In DNA, the CDR3 is TGTGCCAGCTCACCACTAGGAGGCTCTAGCACAGATACGCAGTATTTT.

The chain uses TRBV7-9 and TRBJ2-3; TRBD2 agrees at 7 bases. Germline CDR1 is SEHNR and CDR2 is FQNEAQ (reference sequence). V was clipped by 4 bases and J by 6 bases; unmatched bases: 13. The CDR3 has 16 residues. CDR3 region: CASSSFRAGVLDTQYF. CDR3 nucleotide sequence: TGTGCCAGCAGCTCTTTCCGGGCGGGAGTCCTGGATACGCAGTATTTT.

The CDR3 DNA follows: TGCGCCAGCAGCCAAGGAGAAAATACCTACAATGAGCAGTTCTTC. It codes for CASSQGENTYNEQFF. V is TRBV4-1 and J is TRBJ2-1, with no clear D. Germline CDR1 and CDR2: MGHRA and YSYEKL. This CDR3 comprises 15 residues. V lost 1 base and J 2 bases, leaving 9 bases between the germline ends.

This clone turned up a few times. This chain connects TRBV13 to TRBJ1-1; the D gene is possibly TRBD1 (6 bases). The germline V gene encodes CDR1 PRHDT and CDR2 FYEKMQ (reference sequence). The CDR3 covers 14 residues. The V end lost 2 bases, the J end lost 4 bases, and 11 bases lay between the germline ends. The CDR3 DNA sequence: TGTGCCAGCAGCTTAAGGGGGAGGGGCACTGAAGCTTTCTTT. Amino acids: CASSLRGRGTEAFF.

This clone was seen just once. The genes are TRBV13 and TRBJ2-1; D call uncertain. The germline V and J ends were trimmed by 5 bases and 8 bases, with 7 bases remaining between them. CDR3 length equals 11 residues. The V gene's germline CDR1 is PRHDT and CDR2 FYEKMQ (reference sequence). This chain's CDR3 is CASSPLYEQFF. The DNA of the CDR3 is TGTGCCAGCAGCCCCTTATATGAGCAGTTCTTC.

The chain employs TRBV19 and TRBJ2-5; TRBD2 matches at 12 bases. The V and J ends lost 3 bases and 7 bases, in that order; junction bases with no gene match: 15. Germline lookup yields CDR1 LNHDA and CDR2 SQIVND (reference sequence). The CDR3 spans 18 residues. As DNA, the CDR3 is TGTGCCAGTAGTATGGAATTGAGGCTAGCGGGAGGGCGCGGGACCCAGTACTTC. This translates into CASSMELRLAGGRGTQYF.

This chain connects TRBV23-1 to TRBJ2-2; 11 bases are a match to TRBD2. TRBV23-1 is placed among ORFs of uncertain function. The CDR3 contains 19 residues. J gave up 8 bases and V 1 base, and 15 bases lay outside the gene matches. In nucleotides, the CDR3 is TGCGCCAGCAGTCAATTTTTAGCCCCTAGCGGGAGGCCCTCAGGGGAGCTGTTTTTT. This sequence encodes CASSQFLAPSGRPSGELFF.

The sample holds a few counts of this clone. This chain joins TRBV27 and TRBJ1-2; tentative D call: TRBD1 (6 bases). The germline V gene has CDR1 MNHEY and CDR2 SMNVEV (reference sequence). V was cut by 2 bases and J by 5 bases, with 12 bases left in between. The CDR3 consists of 14 residues. The CDR3: CASSLRDNRYGYTF. The CDR3 nucleotides read TGTGCCAGCAGTTTACGGGACAACAGATATGGCTACACCTTC.

The chain has TRBV19 and TRBJ2-1; 9 bases line up with TRBD2. Germline V CDR1 and CDR2: LNHDA, SQIVND (reference sequence). The V segment lost 3 bases and the J segment 7 bases; nucleotides outside the gene matches: 4. This CDR3 contains 14 residues. The CDR3 sequence: CASSIRLAVNEQFF. The CDR3 DNA is TGTGCCAGTAGTATTCGACTAGCGGTGAATGAGCAGTTCTTC.

The chain has TRBV19 and TRBJ2-5; D may be TRBD1 (6 bases). Germline CDR1 is LNHDA and CDR2 is SQIVND (reference sequence). This CDR3 is 13 amino acids long. Trimming removed 10 bases at V and 4 bases at J, with 16 bases between. CDR3 region: CATAAQGSETQYF. In DNA form, the CDR3 reads TGTGCCACCGCTGCACAGGGTTCAGAGACCCAGTACTTC.